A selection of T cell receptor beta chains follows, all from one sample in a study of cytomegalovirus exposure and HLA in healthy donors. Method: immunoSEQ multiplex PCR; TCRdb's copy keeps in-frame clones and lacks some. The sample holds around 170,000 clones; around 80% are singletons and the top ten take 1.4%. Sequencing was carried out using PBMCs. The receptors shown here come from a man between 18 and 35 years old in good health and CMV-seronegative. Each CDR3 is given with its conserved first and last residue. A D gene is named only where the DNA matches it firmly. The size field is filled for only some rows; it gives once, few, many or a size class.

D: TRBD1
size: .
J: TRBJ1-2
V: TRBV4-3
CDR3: CASSPRTGSYGYTF
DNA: TGCGCCAGCAGCCCTCGGACAGGCAGCTATGGCTACACCTTC

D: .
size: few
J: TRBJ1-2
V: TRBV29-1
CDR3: CSVGWGEGGYTF
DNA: TGCAGCGTCGGTTGGGGGGAGGGTGGCTACACCTTC

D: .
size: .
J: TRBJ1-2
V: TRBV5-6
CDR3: CASTRVGVNYGYTF
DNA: TGTGCCAGCACCCGGGTAGGGGTTAACTATGGCTACACCTTC

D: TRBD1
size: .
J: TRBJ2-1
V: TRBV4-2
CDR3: CASSQDYGQGANEQFF
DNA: TGTGCCAGCAGCCAAGATTATGGACAGGGTGCCAATGAGCAGTTCTTC

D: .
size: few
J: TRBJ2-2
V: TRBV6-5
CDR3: CASSYRGPDLGELFF
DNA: TGTGCCAGCAGTTACAGGGGCCCAGACCTCGGGGAGCTGTTTTTT

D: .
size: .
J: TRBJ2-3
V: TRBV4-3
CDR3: CASSQDSFTDTQYF
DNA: TGCGCCAGCAGCCAAGACTCGTTCACAGATACGCAGTATTTT

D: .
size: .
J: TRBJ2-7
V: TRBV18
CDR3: CASSPMAGSSYEQYF
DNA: TGTGCCAGCTCACCCATGGCGGGGAGCTCCTACGAGCAGTACTTC

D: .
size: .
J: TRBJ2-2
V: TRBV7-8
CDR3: CASRRGGQGTGELFF
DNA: TGTGCCAGCAGGAGGGGGGGGCAGGGCACCGGGGAGCTGTTTTTT

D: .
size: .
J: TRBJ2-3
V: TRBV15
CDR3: CATSRDEGLSTDTQYF
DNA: TGTGCCACCAGCAGAGATGAGGGCCTTAGCACAGATACGCAGTATTTT

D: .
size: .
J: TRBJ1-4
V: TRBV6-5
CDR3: CASSYGAGNEKLFF
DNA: TGTGCCAGCAGTTACGGGGCCGGTAATGAAAAACTGTTTTTT

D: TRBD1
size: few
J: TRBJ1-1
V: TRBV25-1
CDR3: CASSEDRGNTEAFF
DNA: TGTGCCAGCAGTGAAGACAGGGGGAACACTGAAGCTTTCTTT

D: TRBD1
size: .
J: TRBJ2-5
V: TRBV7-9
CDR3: CASTISTGGSQETQYF
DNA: TGTGCCAGCACCATCTCGACAGGGGGCTCACAAGAGACCCAGTACTTC

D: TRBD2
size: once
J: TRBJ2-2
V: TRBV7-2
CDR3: CASSLVGLAGGTGELFF
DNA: TGTGCCAGCAGCTTAGTGGGACTAGCGGGGGGCACCGGGGAGCTGTTTTTT

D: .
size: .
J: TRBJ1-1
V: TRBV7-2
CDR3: CASSLAGGNTEAFF
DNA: TGTGCCAGCAGCTTAGCCGGGGGGAACACTGAAGCTTTCTTT

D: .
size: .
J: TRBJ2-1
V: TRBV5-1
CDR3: CASSLDSKNNEQFF
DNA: TGCGCCAGCAGCTTGGACAGCAAGAACAATGAGCAGTTCTTC

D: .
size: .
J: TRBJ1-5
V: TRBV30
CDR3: CAWSQGLNQPQHF
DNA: TGTGCCTGGAGCCAGGGGCTTAATCAGCCCCAGCATTTT

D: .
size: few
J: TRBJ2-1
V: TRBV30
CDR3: CAWSRYYNEQFF
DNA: TGTGCCTGGAGTCGCTACTACAATGAGCAGTTCTTC

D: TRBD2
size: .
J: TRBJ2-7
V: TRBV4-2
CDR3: CASSQENSGGSNSYEQYF
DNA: TGTGCCAGCAGCCAAGAAAATAGCGGGGGGTCCAACTCCTACGAGCAGTACTTC

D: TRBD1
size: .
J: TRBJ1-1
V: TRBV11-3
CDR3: CASSPTGQVGAEAFF
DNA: TGTGCCAGCAGCCCAACGGGACAGGTCGGTGCTGAAGCTTTCTTT

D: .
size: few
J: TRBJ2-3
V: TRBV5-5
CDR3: CASSLSGVGADTQYF
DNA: TGTGCCAGCAGCTTGTCAGGGGTTGGCGCAGATACGCAGTATTTT

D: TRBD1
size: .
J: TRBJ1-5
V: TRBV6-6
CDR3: CASWTGQSNQPQHF
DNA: TGTGCCAGCTGGACAGGGCAGAGCAATCAGCCCCAGCATTTT

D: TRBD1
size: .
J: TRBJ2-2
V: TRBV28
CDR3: CASRLTGAGGELFF
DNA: TGTGCCAGCAGACTGACAGGGGCGGGCGGGGAGCTGTTTTTT

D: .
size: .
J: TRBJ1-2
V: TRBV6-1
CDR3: CASSGPGREYYGYTF
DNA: TGTGCCAGCAGTGGCCCAGGGAGGGAGTACTATGGCTACACCTTC

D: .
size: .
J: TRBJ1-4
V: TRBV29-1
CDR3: CSALKEKLFF
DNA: TGCAGCGCCCTTAAAGAAAAACTGTTTTTT

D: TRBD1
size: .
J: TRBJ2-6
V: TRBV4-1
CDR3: CVSSQAGTASGANVLTF
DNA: TGCGTCAGCAGCCAAGCCGGGACAGCCTCTGGGGCCAACGTCCTGACTTTC

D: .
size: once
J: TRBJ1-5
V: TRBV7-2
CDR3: CASSRDIGNQPQHF
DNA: TGTGCCAGCAGCCGGGACATAGGCAATCAGCCCCAGCATTTT

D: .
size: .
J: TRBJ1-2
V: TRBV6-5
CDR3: CASSYEAGGRYTF
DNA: TGTGCCAGCAGTTACGAGGCGGGAGGGAGGTACACCTTC

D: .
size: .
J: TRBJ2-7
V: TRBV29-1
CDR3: CSVEDPNSYEQYF
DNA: TGCAGCGTTGAAGATCCCAACTCCTACGAGCAGTACTTC

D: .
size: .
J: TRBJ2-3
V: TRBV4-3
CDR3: CASSPGLSTDTQYF
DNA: TGCGCCAGCAGCCCGGGACTTAGCACAGATACGCAGTATTTT